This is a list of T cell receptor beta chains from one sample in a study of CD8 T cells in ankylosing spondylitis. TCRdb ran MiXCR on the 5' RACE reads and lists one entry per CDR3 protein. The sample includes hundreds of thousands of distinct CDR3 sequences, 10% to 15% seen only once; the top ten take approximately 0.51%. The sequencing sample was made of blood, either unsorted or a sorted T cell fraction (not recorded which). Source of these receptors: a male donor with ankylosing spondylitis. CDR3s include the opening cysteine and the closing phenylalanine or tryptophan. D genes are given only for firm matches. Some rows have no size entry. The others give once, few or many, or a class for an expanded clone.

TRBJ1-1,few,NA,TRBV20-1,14,CSAPQGQLNTEAFF,TGCAGTGCACCTCAAGGACAGTTGAACACTGAAGCTTTCTTT
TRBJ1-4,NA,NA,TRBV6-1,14,CASSELADDEKLFF,TGTGCCAGCAGCGAACTCGCCGATGATGAAAAACTGTTTTTT
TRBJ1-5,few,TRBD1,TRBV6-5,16,CASSYGLQGANQPQHF,TGTGCCAGCAGTTACGGATTACAGGGGGCCAATCAGCCCCAGCATTTT
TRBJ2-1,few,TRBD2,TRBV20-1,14,CSASASGRTYEQFF,TGCAGTGCTAGTGCTAGCGGGAGGACATATGAGCAGTTCTTC
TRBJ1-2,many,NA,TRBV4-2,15,CASSQDVKTFYGYTF,TGTGCCAGCAGCCAAGACGTCAAAACGTTCTATGGCTACACCTTC
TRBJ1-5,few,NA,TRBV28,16,CASSPRRLYSNQPQHF,TGTGCCAGCAGCCCCCGGCGGCTTTATAGCAATCAGCCCCAGCATTTT
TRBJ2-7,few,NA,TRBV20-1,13,CSATSQGIYEQYF,TGCAGTGCTACCTCCCAGGGAATCTACGAGCAGTACTTC
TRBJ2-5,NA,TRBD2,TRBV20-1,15,CSAPGTSGRVGTQYF,TGCAGTGCCCCAGGGACTAGCGGTAGAGTAGGGACCCAGTACTTC
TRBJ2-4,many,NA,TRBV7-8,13,CASSLDRQYVQYF,TGTGCCAGCAGCTTAGACCGCCAATACGTTCAGTACTTC
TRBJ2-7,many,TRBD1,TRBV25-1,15,CASSVTGGRSYEQYF,TGTGCCAGCAGTGTCACAGGGGGCCGGTCCTACGAGCAGTACTTC
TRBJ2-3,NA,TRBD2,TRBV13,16,CASSLEGLGSTDTQYF,TGTGCCAGCAGCTTAGAGGGACTAGGTAGCACAGATACGCAGTATTTT
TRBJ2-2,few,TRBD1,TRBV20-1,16,CSARDFRTGGHGELFF,TGCAGTGCTAGAGATTTCCGTACAGGGGGGCACGGGGAGCTGTTTTTT
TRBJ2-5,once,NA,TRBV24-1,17,CATSDSRGNDKQETQYF,TGTGCCACCAGTGATTCCAGAGGTAACGACAAGCAAGAGACCCAGTACTTC
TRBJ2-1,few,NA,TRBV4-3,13,CASSQAANNEQFF,TGCGCCAGCAGCCAAGCGGCTAACAATGAGCAGTTCTTC
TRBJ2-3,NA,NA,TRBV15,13,CATSRARLDTQYF,TGTGCCACCAGCAGAGCTAGGCTAGATACGCAGTATTTT
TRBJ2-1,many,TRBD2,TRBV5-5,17,CASSVPLGGRVENEQFF,TGTGCCAGCAGCGTCCCCCTGGGCGGGAGGGTTGAAAATGAGCAGTTCTTC
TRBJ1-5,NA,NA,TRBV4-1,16,CASSHGTQELNQPQHF,TGCGCCAGCAGTCACGGGACTCAGGAACTCAATCAGCCCCAGCATTTT
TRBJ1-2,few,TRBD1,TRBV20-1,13,CSAAGGTYYGYTF,TGCAGTGCAGCAGGGGGAACCTACTATGGCTACACCTTC
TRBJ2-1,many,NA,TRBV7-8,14,CASSLGGDANEQFF,TGTGCCAGCAGCTTAGGAGGTGACGCCAATGAGCAGTTCTTC
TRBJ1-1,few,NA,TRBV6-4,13,CASSIMMNTEAFF,TGTGCCAGCAGTATTATGATGAACACTGAAGCTTTCTTT
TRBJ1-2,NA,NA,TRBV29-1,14,CSATTLTGRYGYTF,TGCAGCGCGACTACCTTGACGGGTCGCTATGGCTACACCTTC
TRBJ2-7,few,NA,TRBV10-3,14,CAISGWGRLYEQYF,TGTGCCATCAGTGGTTGGGGGCGACTCTACGAGCAGTACTTC
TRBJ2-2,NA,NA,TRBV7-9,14,CASSLMKNTGELFF,TGTGCCAGCAGCTTAATGAAGAACACCGGGGAGCTGTTTTTT
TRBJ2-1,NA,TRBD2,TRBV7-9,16,CASSPLPGRAVDEQFF,TGTGCCAGCAGCCCCCTCCCCGGGAGGGCCGTGGATGAGCAGTTCTTC
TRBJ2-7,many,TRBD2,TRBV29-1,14,CSALGWSGSYEQYF,TGCAGCGCCCTCGGTTGGAGCGGGAGCTACGAGCAGTACTTC
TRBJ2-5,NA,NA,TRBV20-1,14,CSASKGGPLETQYF,TGCAGTGCTAGTAAGGGGGGGCCATTAGAGACCCAGTACTTC
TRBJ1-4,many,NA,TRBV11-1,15,CASSLAVGPEEKLFF,TGTGCCAGCAGCTTAGCGGTCGGGCCAGAAGAAAAACTGTTTTTT
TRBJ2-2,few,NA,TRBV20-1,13,CSAGPTDTGELFF,TGCAGTGCTGGCCCCACCGACACCGGGGAGCTGTTTTTT
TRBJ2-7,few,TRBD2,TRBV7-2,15,CASSPYSGRSYEQYF,TGTGCCAGCAGCCCATATAGCGGGAGGAGCTACGAGCAGTACTTC
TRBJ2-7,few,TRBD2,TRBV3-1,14,CASSYLAASYEQYF,TGTGCCAGCAGCTACCTAGCGGCCTCCTACGAGCAGTACTTC
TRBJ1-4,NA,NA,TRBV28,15,CASSVSRATNEKLFF,TGTGCCAGCAGTGTTAGTAGGGCAACTAATGAAAAACTGTTTTTT
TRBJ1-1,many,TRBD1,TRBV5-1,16,CASSLAPGQGRTEAFF,TGCGCCAGCAGCTTGGCTCCGGGACAGGGTCGCACTGAAGCTTTCTTT
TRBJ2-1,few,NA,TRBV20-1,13,CTSNQRWYNEQFF,TGCACCTCAAACCAGCGCTGGTACAATGAGCAGTTCTTC
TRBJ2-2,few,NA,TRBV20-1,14,CSAKGHPAVGELFF,TGCAGTGCTAAAGGTCATCCGGCGGTCGGGGAGCTGTTTTTT
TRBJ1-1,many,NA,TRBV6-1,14,CASNRHRVGTEAFF,TGTGCCAGCAATAGACACAGGGTAGGCACTGAAGCTTTCTTT
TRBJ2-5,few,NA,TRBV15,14,CATSRDIEEETQYF,TGTGCCACCAGCAGAGATATCGAGGAAGAGACCCAGTACTTC
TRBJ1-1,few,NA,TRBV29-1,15,CSVGATGWGNTEAFF,TGCAGCGTTGGGGCCACTGGTTGGGGGAACACTGAAGCTTTCTTT
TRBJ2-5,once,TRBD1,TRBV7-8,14,CASSRGQPGETQYF,TGTGCCAGCAGCCGGGGACAGCCCGGAGAGACCCAGTACTTC
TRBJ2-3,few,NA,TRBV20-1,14,CSAAYGSSTDTQYF,TGCAGTGCGGCATATGGTAGCAGCACAGATACGCAGTATTTT
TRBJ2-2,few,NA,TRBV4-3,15,CASRRDPANTGELFF,TGCGCCAGCAGGAGGGACCCGGCGAACACCGGGGAGCTGTTTTTT
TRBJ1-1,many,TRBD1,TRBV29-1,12,CSAGGQGDEAFF,TGCAGCGCCGGAGGACAGGGCGATGAAGCTTTCTTT
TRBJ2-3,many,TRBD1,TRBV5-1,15,CASSLGQGYTDTQYF,TGCGCCAGCAGCTTGGGACAGGGGTACACAGATACGCAGTATTTT
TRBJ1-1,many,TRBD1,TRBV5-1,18,CASSLARDRGSLNTEAFF,TGCGCCAGCAGCTTGGCCCGGGACAGGGGATCATTGAACACTGAAGCTTTCTTT
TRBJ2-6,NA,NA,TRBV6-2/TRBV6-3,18,CASSYSNRGGTGANVLTF,TGTGCCAGCAGTTACTCGAACAGAGGGGGAACTGGGGCCAACGTCCTGACTTTC
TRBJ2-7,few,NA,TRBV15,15,CATSRGGTSSYEQYF,TGTGCCACCAGCAGAGGCGGGACGAGCTCCTACGAGCAGTACTTC
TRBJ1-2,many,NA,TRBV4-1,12,CASSQVLGGYTF,TGCGCCAGCAGCCAAGTTTTGGGTGGCTACACCTTC
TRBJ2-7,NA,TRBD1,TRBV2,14,CASRAGTESYEQYF,TGTGCCAGCAGAGCCGGGACAGAATCCTACGAGCAGTACTTC
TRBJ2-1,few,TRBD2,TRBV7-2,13,CASSLASGSSEFF,TGTGCCAGCAGCTTAGCTAGCGGGAGTTCGGAGTTCTTC
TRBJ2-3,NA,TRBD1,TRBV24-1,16,CATSGRQQGVADTQYF,TGTGCCACCAGTGGCCGACAACAGGGGGTAGCAGATACGCAGTATTTT
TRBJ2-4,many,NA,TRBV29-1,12,CSVESRGEIQYF,TGCAGCGTTGAGAGTAGGGGCGAGATTCAGTACTTC